Listed below are T cell receptor beta chains from one sample, sequenced in a study of OX40 agonist ivuxolimab in advanced cancers. Repertoires were generated with immunoSEQ multiplex PCR, while TCRdb's copy carries only in-frame clones and drops some. The table has tens of thousands of clones, around 84% seen once; the top ten hold 4% to 6%. Source: CD4+ or CD8+ T cells sorted from blood, taken in a trial of the OX40 agonist ivuxolimab. These receptors came from an adult with an advanced solid tumor such as melanoma, head and neck, liver or kidney cancer. Each CDR3 is given with its conserved first and last residue. D genes are given only for firm matches. The listing skips clone size in some rows; elsewhere it reads once, few, many or a size class.

abundance	v_gene	j_gene	d_gene	CDR3nt	CDR3aa
NA	TRBV7-9	TRBJ2-1	NA	TGTGCCAGCAGCCCCGTTTCTAATGAGCAGTTCTTC	CASSPVSNEQFF
NA	TRBV28	TRBJ1-1	TRBD1	TGTGCCAGCAGCCCGGGACAGGTCTACACTGAAGCTTTCTTT	CASSPGQVYTEAFF
NA	TRBV7-6	TRBJ2-7	TRBD2	TGTGCCAGCAGCTCGAGGACTAGCGAGAGGTACGAGCAGTACTTC	CASSSRTSERYEQYF
once	TRBV5-1	TRBJ2-5	TRBD1	TGCGCCAGCAGCCCCGGACGAGGGGGCGCGGAGACCCAGTACTTC	CASSPGRGGAETQYF
NA	TRBV5-5	TRBJ1-1	NA	TGTGCCAGCAGCTTGCTCTTGTATGAAAGGACTTTCTTT	CASSLLLYERTFF
NA	TRBV9	TRBJ1-2	TRBD1	TGTGCCAGCAGCCCCGGGACAGGCTATGGCTACACCTTC	CASSPGTGYGYTF
few	TRBV6-1	TRBJ1-1	NA	TGTGCCAGCAGGGGGTTCATGAACACTGAAGCTTTCTTT	CASRGFMNTEAFF
NA	TRBV14	TRBJ1-3	NA	TGTGCCAGCAGCCAAGGACAACAGCGGGAAGGAAACACCATATATTTT	CASSQGQQREGNTIYF
few	TRBV27	TRBJ2-7	TRBD1	TGTGCCAGCAGTGTGAGGACAGGCTACGAGCAGTACTTC	CASSVRTGYEQYF
NA	TRBV7-3	TRBJ2-3	NA	TGTGCCAGCAGCTTAACGATGAGCACAGATACGCAGTATTTT	CASSLTMSTDTQYF
NA	TRBV21-1	TRBJ2-2	NA	TGTGCCAGCCTACCGGGACTAGACAACACCGGGGAGCTGTTTTTT	CASLPGLDNTGELFF
NA	TRBV30	TRBJ2-1	TRBD2	TGTGCCTGGAGTGTACGGCGGGGGGGTGTCACCTACAATGAGCAGTTCTTC	CAWSVRRGGVTYNEQFF
NA	TRBV5-6	TRBJ2-5	TRBD2	TGTGCCAGCAGCTCAATTCTAGCGGGAGGCGGTTGGGTGGCCCAGTACTTC	CASSSILAGGGWVAQYF
NA	TRBV7-2	TRBJ2-5	NA	TGTGCCAGCAGCCCAATCGGGGGTGGATCCACCCAGTACTTC	CASSPIGGGSTQYF
NA	TRBV10-3	TRBJ1-2	NA	TGTGCCTCTAGGGCAGGGGAAGCTAACTATGGCTACACCTTC	CASRAGEANYGYTF
NA	TRBV7-9	TRBJ2-2	NA	TGTGCCAGCAGCCCTCCCGTCTTAGGGGCCGGGGAGCTGTTTTTT	CASSPPVLGAGELFF
NA	TRBV19	TRBJ2-7	TRBD2	TGTGCCAGTAGTATCCGAGGATCGGGACTAGCGGTCTACGAGCAGTACTTC	CASSIRGSGLAVYEQYF
NA	TRBV7-2	TRBJ2-1	TRBD2	TGTGCCAGCAGCTTAATGGCTAGCGGTTCCAATGAGCAGTTCTTC	CASSLMASGSNEQFF
NA	TRBV19	TRBJ2-1	NA	TGTGCCAGTAGTATAGGGGGCAATGAGCAGTTCTTC	CASSIGGNEQFF
few	TRBV9	TRBJ1-1	NA	TGTGCCAGCAGCGTAGAAGGAGTCCCGATTAACACTGAAGCTTTCTTT	CASSVEGVPINTEAFF
NA	TRBV5-8	TRBJ1-2	NA	TGTGCCAGCAGCTTATTGGCCGGCTACACCTTC	CASSLLAGYTF
NA	TRBV7-9	TRBJ2-1	NA	TGTGCCAGCAGCCTAGTGGTCCCTACCGCCAATGAGCAGTTCTTC	CASSLVVPTANEQFF
NA	TRBV28	TRBJ1-1	NA	TGTGCCAGCAGTTTAACAGGGAACACTGAAGCTTTCTTT	CASSLTGNTEAFF
NA	TRBV5-4	TRBJ1-4	TRBD1	TGTGCCAGCAGCGGGGGGACAGCAACTAATGAAAAACTGTTTTTT	CASSGGTATNEKLFF
NA	TRBV6-5	TRBJ2-1	NA	TGTGCCAGCAGTTGGGATAGGGGGGAAAATGAGCAGTTCTTC	CASSWDRGENEQFF
NA	TRBV11-3	TRBJ1-1	NA	TGTGCCAGTTGGCCGGGAGTGGTAACGAACACTGAAGCTTTCTTT	CASWPGVVTNTEAFF
NA	TRBV28	TRBJ2-7	NA	TGTGCCAGCAGTCCCATGGGCAGGAACTACGAGCAGTACTTC	CASSPMGRNYEQYF
NA	TRBV28	TRBJ2-1	NA	TGTGCCAGCAGTTTTAGATGGGATGAGCAGTTCTTC	CASSFRWDEQFF
NA	TRBV10-3	TRBJ2-7	TRBD2	TGTGCCATCAGTGATATTCTAGCGGGAGGGAACGAGCAGTACTTC	CAISDILAGGNEQYF
NA	TRBV10-3	TRBJ2-3	TRBD2	TGTGCCATCAGTTCAGCGGGAGTGGAAGATACGCAGTATTTT	CAISSAGVEDTQYF
NA	TRBV2	TRBJ2-2	TRBD2	TGTGCCAGCGGGGGCTTGCTAGCGGGAGCAGGGGAGCTGTTTTTT	CASGGLLAGAGELFF
NA	TRBV10-3	TRBJ1-1	NA	TGTGCCATCAGGAACTCGGGGAACACTGAAGCTTTCTTT	CAIRNSGNTEAFF
NA	TRBV25-1	TRBJ1-4	TRBD1	TGTGCCAGCAGTGACTGGGACAGGGGGCGTAATGAAAAACTGTTTTTT	CASSDWDRGRNEKLFF
NA	TRBV11-2	TRBJ1-2	NA	TGTGCCAGCAGCTTAGGGAGGGCATATGGCTACACCTTC	CASSLGRAYGYTF
NA	TRBV13	TRBJ2-7	NA	TGTGCCAGCAGCCCTATAGGAAGCCTCGAGCAGTACTTC	CASSPIGSLEQYF
NA	TRBV5-1	TRBJ1-4	NA	TGCGCCAGCAGCACCACAGGGAGTAATGAAAAACTGTTTTTT	CASSTTGSNEKLFF
NA	TRBV5-1	TRBJ1-4	NA	TGCGCCAGCAGCCCTCAAGGTCCCCCAACTAATGAAAAACTGTTTTTT	CASSPQGPPTNEKLFF
NA	TRBV7-3	TRBJ2-4	TRBD2	TGTGCCAGCAGCCCAGCGGGAGGCGCCAAAAACATTCAGTACTTC	CASSPAGGAKNIQYF